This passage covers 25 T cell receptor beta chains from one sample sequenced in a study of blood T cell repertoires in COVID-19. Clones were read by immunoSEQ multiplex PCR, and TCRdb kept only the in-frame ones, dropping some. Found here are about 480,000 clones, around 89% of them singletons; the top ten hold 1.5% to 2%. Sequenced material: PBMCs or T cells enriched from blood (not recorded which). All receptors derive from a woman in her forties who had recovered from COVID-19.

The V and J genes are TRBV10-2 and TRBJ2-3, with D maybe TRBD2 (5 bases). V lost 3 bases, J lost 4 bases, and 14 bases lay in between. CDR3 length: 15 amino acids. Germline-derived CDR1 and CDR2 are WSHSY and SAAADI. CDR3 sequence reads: CASSDPTTLADTQYF. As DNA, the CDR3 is TGCGCCAGCAGTGACCCTACTACACTAGCAGATACGCAGTATTTT.

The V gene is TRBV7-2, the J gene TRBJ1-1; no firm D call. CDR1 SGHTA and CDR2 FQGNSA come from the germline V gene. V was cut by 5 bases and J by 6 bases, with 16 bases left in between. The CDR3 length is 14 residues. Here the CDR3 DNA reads TGTGCCAGCAGCCGCGATAGAGGTACCGCTGAAGCTTTCTTT. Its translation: CASSRDRGTAEAFF.

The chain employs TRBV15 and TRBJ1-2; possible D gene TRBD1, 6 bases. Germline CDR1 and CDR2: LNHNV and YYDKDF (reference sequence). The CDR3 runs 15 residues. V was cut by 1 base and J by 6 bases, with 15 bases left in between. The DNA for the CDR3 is TGTGCCACCAGCAGAGTTATACAGGGCGGCGATGGCTACACCTTC. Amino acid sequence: CATSRVIQGGDGYTF.

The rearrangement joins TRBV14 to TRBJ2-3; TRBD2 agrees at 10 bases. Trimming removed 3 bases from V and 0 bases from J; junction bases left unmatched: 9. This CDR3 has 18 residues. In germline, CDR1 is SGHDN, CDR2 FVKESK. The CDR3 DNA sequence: TGTGCCAGCAGCCATCTGCCCGGACTAGCGGATAGCACAGATACGCAGTATTTT. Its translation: CASSHLPGLADSTDTQYF.

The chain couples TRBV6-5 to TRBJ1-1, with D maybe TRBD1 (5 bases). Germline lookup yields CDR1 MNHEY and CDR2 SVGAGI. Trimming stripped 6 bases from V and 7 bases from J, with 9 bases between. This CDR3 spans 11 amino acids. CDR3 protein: CASRWGDEAFF. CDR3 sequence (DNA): TGTGCCAGCAGGTGGGGGGATGAAGCTTTCTTT.

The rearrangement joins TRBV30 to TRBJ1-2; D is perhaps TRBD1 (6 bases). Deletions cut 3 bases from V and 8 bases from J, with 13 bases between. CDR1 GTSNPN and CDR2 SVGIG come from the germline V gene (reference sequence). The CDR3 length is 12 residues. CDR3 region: CAWRIWGQGYTF. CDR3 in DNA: TGTGCCTGGAGGATCTGGGGACAAGGCTACACCTTC.

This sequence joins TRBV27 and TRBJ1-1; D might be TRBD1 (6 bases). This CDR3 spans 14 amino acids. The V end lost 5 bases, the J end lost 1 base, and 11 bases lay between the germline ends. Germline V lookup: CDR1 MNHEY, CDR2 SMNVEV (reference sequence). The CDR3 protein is CASSPQTGNTEAFF. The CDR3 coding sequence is TGTGCCAGCAGTCCACAGACAGGGAACACTGAAGCTTTCTTT.

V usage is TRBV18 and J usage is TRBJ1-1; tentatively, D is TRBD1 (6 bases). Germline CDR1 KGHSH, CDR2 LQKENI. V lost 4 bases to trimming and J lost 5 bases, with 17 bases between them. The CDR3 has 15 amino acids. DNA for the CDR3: TGTGCCAGCTCACTGGAGCGACAGGATGGTACTGAAGCTTTCTTT. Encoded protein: CASSLERQDGTEAFF.

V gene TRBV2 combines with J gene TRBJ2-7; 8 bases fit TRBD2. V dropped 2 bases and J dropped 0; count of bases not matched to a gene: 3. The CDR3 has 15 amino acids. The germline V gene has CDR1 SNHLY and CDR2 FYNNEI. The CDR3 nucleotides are TGTGCCAGCAGTGAATCTAGCGGGCCCTCCTACGAGCAGTACTTC. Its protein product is CASSESSGPSYEQYF.

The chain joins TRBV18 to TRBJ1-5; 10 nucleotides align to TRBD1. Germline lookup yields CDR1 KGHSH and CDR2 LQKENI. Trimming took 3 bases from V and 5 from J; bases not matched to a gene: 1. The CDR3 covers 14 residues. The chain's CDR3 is CASSPGTGDQPQHF. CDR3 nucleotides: TGTGCCAGCTCACCGGGGACAGGGGATCAGCCCCAGCATTTT.

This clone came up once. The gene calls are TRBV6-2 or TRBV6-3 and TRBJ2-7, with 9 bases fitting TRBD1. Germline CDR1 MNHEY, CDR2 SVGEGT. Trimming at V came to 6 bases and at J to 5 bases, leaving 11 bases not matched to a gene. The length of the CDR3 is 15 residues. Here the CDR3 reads CASSPIQGAVNEQYF. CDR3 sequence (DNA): TGTGCCAGCAGCCCCATACAGGGGGCGGTCAACGAGCAGTACTTC.

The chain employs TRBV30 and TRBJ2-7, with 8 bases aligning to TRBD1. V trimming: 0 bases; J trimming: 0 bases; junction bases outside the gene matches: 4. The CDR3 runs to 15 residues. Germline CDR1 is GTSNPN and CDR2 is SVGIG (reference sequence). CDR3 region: CAWSVRDRISYEQYF. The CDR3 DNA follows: TGTGCCTGGAGTGTAAGGGACAGGATCTCCTACGAGCAGTACTTC.

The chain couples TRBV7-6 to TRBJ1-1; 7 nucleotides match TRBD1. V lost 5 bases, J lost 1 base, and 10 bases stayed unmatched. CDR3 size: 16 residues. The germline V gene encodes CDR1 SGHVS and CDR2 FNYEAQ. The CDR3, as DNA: TGTGCCAGCAGCGCCGGACAGGTCCTCTGGAACACTGAAGCTTTCTTT. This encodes CASSAGQVLWNTEAFF.

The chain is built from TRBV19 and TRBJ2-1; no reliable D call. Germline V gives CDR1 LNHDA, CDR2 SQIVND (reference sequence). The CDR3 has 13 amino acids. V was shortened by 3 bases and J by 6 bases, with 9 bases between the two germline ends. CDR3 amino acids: CASSMTPSNEQFF. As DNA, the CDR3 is TGTGCCAGTAGTATGACTCCCAGCAATGAGCAGTTCTTC.

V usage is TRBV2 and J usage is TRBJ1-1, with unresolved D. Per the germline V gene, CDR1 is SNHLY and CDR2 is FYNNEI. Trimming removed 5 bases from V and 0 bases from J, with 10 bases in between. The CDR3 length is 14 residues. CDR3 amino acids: CASSRTVMNTEAFF. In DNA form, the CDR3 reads TGTGCCAGCAGTCGGACTGTAATGAACACTGAAGCTTTCTTT.

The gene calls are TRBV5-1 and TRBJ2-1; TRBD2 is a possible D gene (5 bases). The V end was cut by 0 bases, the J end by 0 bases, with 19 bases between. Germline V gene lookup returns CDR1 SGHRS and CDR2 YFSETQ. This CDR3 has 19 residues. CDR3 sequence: CASSLGLRTGYSSYNEQFF. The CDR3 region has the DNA TGCGCCAGCAGCTTGGGGCTTAGGACTGGATACAGCTCCTACAATGAGCAGTTCTTC.

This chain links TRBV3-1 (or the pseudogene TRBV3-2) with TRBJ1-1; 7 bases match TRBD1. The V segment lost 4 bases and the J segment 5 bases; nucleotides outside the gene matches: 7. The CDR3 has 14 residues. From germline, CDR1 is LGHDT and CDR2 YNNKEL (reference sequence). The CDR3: CASSPLEGATEAFF. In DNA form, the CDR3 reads TGTGCCAGCAGCCCCCTTGAGGGGGCAACTGAAGCTTTCTTT.

This chain's CDR3 is CASSPRDSSYNEQFF. DNA of the CDR3: TGTGCCAGTAGTCCCCGGGACAGCTCCTACAATGAGCAGTTCTTC. This rearrangement joins TRBV19 to TRBJ2-1, with 7 bases that match TRBD1. The V and J ends lost 5 bases and 0 bases, in that order; junction bases with no gene match: 4. Germline V gene lookup returns CDR1 LNHDA and CDR2 SQIVND (reference sequence). The CDR3 is 15 amino acids.

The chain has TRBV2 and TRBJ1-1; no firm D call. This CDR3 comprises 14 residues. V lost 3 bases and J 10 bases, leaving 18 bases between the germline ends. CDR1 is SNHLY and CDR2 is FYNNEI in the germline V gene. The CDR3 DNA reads TGTGCCAGCAGTGAGTCGGGTGAAGCCTCGGGAGCTTTCTTT. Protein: CASSESGEASGAFF.

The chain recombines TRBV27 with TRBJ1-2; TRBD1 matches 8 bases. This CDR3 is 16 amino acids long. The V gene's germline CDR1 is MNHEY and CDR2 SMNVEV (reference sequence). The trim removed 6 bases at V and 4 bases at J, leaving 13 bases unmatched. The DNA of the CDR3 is TGTGCCAGCAGCCCAGTGCACAGGGGGGGTGGCTATGGCTACACCTTC. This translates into CASSPVHRGGGYGYTF.

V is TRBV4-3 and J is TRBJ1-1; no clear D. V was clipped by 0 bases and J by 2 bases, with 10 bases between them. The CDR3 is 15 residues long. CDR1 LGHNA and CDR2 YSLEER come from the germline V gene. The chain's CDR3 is CASSQDRGLNTEAFF. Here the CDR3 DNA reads TGCGCCAGCAGCCAAGATCGAGGACTCAACACTGAAGCTTTCTTT.

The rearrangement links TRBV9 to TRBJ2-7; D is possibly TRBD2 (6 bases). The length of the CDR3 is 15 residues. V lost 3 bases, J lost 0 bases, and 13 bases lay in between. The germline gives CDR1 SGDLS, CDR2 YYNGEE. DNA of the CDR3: TGTGCCAGCAGCGAGAGGGACTGGGACTCCTACGAGCAGTACTTC. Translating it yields CASSERDWDSYEQYF.

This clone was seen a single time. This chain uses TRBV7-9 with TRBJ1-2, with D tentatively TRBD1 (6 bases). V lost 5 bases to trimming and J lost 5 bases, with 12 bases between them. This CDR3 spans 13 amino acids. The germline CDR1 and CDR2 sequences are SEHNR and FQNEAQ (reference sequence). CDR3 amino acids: CASSPRDKYGYTF. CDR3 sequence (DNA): TGTGCCAGCAGCCCCCGGGACAAATATGGCTACACCTTC.

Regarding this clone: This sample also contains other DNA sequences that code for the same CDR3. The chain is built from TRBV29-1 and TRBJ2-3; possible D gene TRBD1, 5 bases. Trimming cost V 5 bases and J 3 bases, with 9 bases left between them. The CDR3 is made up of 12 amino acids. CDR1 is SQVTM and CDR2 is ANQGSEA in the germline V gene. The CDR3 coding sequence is TGCAGCGTTCGTCAGGGTACAGATACGCAGTATTTT. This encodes CSVRQGTDTQYF.

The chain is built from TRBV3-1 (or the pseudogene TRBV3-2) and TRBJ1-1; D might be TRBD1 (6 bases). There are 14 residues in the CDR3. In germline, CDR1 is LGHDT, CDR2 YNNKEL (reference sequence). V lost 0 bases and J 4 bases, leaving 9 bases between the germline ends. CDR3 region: CASSQDGGATEAFF. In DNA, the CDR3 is TGTGCCAGCAGCCAAGATGGGGGGGCCACTGAAGCTTTCTTT.